The clone carrying this TCR beta chain was detected a few times. The antigen remains unidentified. This entry belongs to a study of T cell repertoires in cytomegalovirus infection. Whole-study results and caveats: It was HLA-C-restricted CMV-specific TCR beta clonotypes that dominated the response ex vivo.

The CDR3 is 13 residues long. The germline V gene has CDR1 MNHEY and CDR2 SVGEGT. V shed 5 bases and J shed 7 bases, with 12 bases lying between them. TCRdb redid the calling of the reads with MiXCR, one entry per CDR3 protein. This table has more than 650,000 distinct CDR3 sequences, 35% to 45% appearing once. The chain joins TRBV6-2 or TRBV6-3 to TRBJ2-1; no definite D call. Specimen: PBMCs. The sequence derives from a human donor in good health (CMV status not recorded). Some clones in this sample may be carry-over from other donors' samples. Here the CDR3 reads CASSPHYVNEQFF. The CDR3 DNA follows: TGTGCCAGCAGTCCCCACTACGTTAATGAGCAGTTCTTC.